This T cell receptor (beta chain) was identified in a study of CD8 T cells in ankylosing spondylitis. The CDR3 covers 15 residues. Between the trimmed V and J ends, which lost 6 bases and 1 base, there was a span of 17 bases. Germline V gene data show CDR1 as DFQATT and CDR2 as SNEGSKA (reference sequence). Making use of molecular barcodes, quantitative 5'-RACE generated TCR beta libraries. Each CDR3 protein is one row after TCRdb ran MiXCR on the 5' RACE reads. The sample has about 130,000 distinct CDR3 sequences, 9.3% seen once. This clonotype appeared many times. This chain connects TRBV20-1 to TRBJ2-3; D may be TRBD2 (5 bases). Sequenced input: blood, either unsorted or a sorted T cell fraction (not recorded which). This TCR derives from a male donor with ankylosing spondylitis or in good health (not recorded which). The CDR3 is CSASEVRRGTDTQYF. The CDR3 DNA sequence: TGCAGTGCCAGTGAAGTGAGGCGGGGCACAGATACGCAGTATTTT.